The 3 T cell receptor beta chains below were found in one sample sequenced in a study of Ad26.COV2.S vaccination and SARS-CoV-2 variants. This sample's treatment: some 19 received Ad26.COV2.S at low or high dose, single or two shots; 5 received placebo; per-sample allocation not given. Day 63 following the first vaccine or placebo injection was when the samples were taken. Profiled with immunoSEQ multiplex PCR; TCRdb holds only in-frame clones, not every one. The data hold some 400,000 clones, with about nine tenths observed a single time. This material consisted of peripheral blood, taken in a trial of Ad26.COV2.S vaccine versus placebo. Receptors were obtained from a person aged 18-60 years who received the Ad26.COV2.S COVID-19 vaccine or a placebo.

The chain uses TRBV10-3 and TRBJ2-5, with D possibly matching TRBD2 (7 bases). Germline assignment: CDR1 ENHRY and CDR2 SYGVKD. This CDR3 is 15 amino acids long. V was clipped by 11 bases and J by 5 bases, with 24 bases between them. The CDR3 loop is CASSVGAGASETQYF. Here the CDR3 DNA reads TGTGCCTCCAGTGTGGGGGCGGGAGCGTCGGAGACCCAGTACTTC.

The rearrangement joins TRBV30 to TRBJ1-5; 9 nucleotides agree with TRBD1. The germline gives CDR1 GTSNPN, CDR2 SVGIG (reference sequence). Trimming cost V 0 bases and J 0 bases; bases outside gene matches: 0. The CDR3 is 15 amino acids. The CDR3 loop reads CAWSVQGASNQPQHF. For the CDR3, the DNA is TGTGCCTGGAGTGTACAGGGGGCTAGCAATCAGCCCCAGCATTTT.

The chain employs TRBV10-2 and TRBJ2-2; weak D call: TRBD1 (5 bases). The germline V and J ends were trimmed by 0 bases and 6 bases, with 23 bases remaining between them. CDR3 length: 19 residues. Germline-derived CDR1 and CDR2 are WSHSY and SAAADI. CDR3 sequence: CASSESGVEPGKYAGELFF. The CDR3 DNA sequence: TGCGCCAGCAGTGAGTCGGGTGTAGAGCCAGGGAAATACGCCGGGGAGCTGTTTTTT.